Here is one T cell receptor (beta chain) with its context. The data derive from a study of T cell responses to AZD1222 COVID-19 vaccine. The assay was immunoSEQ multiplex PCR, and TCRdb's table has in-frame clones only and misses some. The sample records roughly 110,000 clones, about 90% being singletons. The sequence was collected from an adult in good health. Source: peripheral blood, taken on day 0 of AZD1222 vaccination.

CDR3 residues: CASSLQGARGTQYF. CDR3 bases: TGTGCCAGCAGTTTACAGGGGGCGCGTGGGACCCAGTACTTC. This sequence joins TRBV27 and TRBJ2-5; 8 bases match TRBD1. The CDR3 runs 14 residues. J gave up 7 bases and V 2 bases, and 6 bases lay outside the gene matches. Germline V gene data show CDR1 as MNHEY and CDR2 as SMNVEV (reference sequence).